A single sample gave rise to the 5 T cell receptor beta chains below, sequenced in a study of shared clonotypes between healthy human individuals. Clones were sequenced by immunoSEQ multiplex PCR, and TCRdb holds only the in-frame ones, with some missing. The table includes about 2,100,000 clones, 85% to 95% detected once. Naive CD8 cells lacked CD45RO, underwent positive selection for CCR7 and left out terminally differentiated effector memory CD45RA+ cells. The sample taken for sequencing was naive CD8+ T cells from PBMCs. These receptor sequences come from a man aged 18 to 30 in good health. Some clones in this sample may be carry-over from other donors' samples.

The chain links TRBV9 to TRBJ2-6; D is unclear. V was shortened by 3 bases and J by 6 bases, with 7 bases between the two germline ends. The CDR3 contains 13 residues. CDR1 SGDLS and CDR2 YYNGEE come from the germline V gene. The CDR3 spells CASSDHPANVLTF. The CDR3 region has the DNA TGTGCCAGCAGCGATCACCCGGCCAACGTCCTGACTTTC.

V and J are TRBV19 and TRBJ1-5; no clear D gene. The CDR3 spans 14 residues. The V and J ends lost 7 bases and 7 bases respectively, with 17 bases between them. From germline, CDR1 is LNHDA and CDR2 SQIVND (reference sequence). The CDR3 sequence: CASMGGDLWQPQHF. As DNA, the CDR3 is TGTGCCAGTATGGGCGGGGATCTGTGGCAGCCCCAGCATTTT. The full variable domain, its missing parts supplied by reference TRBV19 and TRBJ1-5, is DGGITQSPKYLFRKEGQNVTLSCEQNLNHDAMYWYRQDPGQGLRLIYYSQIVNDFQKGDIAEGYSVSREKKESFPLTVTSAQKNPTAFYLCASMGGDLWQPQHFGDGTRLSIL.

V usage is TRBV27 and J usage is TRBJ2-5, with D perhaps matching TRBD1 or TRBD2 (6 bases each). The CDR3 spans 15 residues. The germline V gene has CDR1 MNHEY and CDR2 SMNVEV (reference sequence). Deletions cut 6 bases from V and 2 bases from J, with 16 bases between. CDR3: CASRTVGGFQETQYF. Written as DNA, the CDR3 is TGTGCCAGCAGGACCGTGGGGGGCTTTCAAGAGACCCAGTACTTC.

The V and J genes are TRBV18 and TRBJ1-4; maybe TRBD1 (6 bases). Germline CDR1 reads KGHSH; CDR2 reads LQKENI. Deletions cut 4 bases from V and 7 bases from J, with 19 bases between. This CDR3 is 16 amino acids long. CDR3 in amino acids: CASSLENRTAFEKLFF. CDR3 nucleotides: TGTGCCAGCTCACTCGAAAACAGGACAGCCTTTGAAAAACTGTTTTTT. Full variable domain (outside the CDR3, taken from reference TRBV18 and TRBJ1-4): NAGVMQNPRHLVRRRGQEARLRCSPMKGHSHVYWYRQLPEEGLKFMVYLQKENIIDESGMPKERFSAEFPKEGPSILRIQQVVRGDSAAYFCASSLENRTAFEKLFFGSGTQLSVL.

As DNA, the CDR3 is TGTGCCAGCAACTCACCTCGGGGGAGGACGGCAACTAATGAAAAACTGTTTTTT. This translates into CASNSPRGRTATNEKLFF. This rearrangement joins TRBV2 to TRBJ1-4; possibly TRBD1 for D (5 bases). CDR1 and CDR2 from the germline V gene are SNHLY and FYNNEI. This CDR3 is 18 amino acids long. Trimming shortened V by 7 bases and J by 0 bases, and 21 bases separated the two germline ends.